This T cell receptor (beta chain) was captured in a study of T cell responses to AZD1222 COVID-19 vaccine. Study-level results: Among those given AZD1222, only six were seropositive at baseline. The span of vaccine-associated CD4 TCRs extended across spike, with dominance at 160-218 and 743-854.

From germline, CDR1 is SGHRS and CDR2 YFSETQ. This CDR3 contains 17 residues. Trimming cost V 0 bases and J 3 bases; bases outside gene matches: 7. Analyses pooled second doses at about 4 or about 12 weeks. For this clone: Its cognate antigen is unknown.

Produced via immunoSEQ multiplex PCR; TCRdb's table is partial and in-frame only. The sample shows fewer than 70,000 clones, under 90% of them seen only once. This TCR was recovered from an adult who received the AZD1222 COVID-19 vaccine. Sequences were derived from peripheral blood, sampled 28 days after the second AZD1222 dose. This rearrangement joins TRBV5-1 to TRBJ1-4; 8 nucleotides agree with TRBD1. CDR3 sequence (DNA): TGCGCCAGCAGCTTGGCCCAGGGGGCTGGGGCTAATGAAAAACTGTTTTTT. Protein sequence: CASSLAQGAGANEKLFF.